Shown below are 24 T cell receptor beta chains from a single sample sequenced in a study of T cell changes during pregnancy in multiple sclerosis. Clones were read by immunoSEQ multiplex PCR, and TCRdb kept only the in-frame ones, dropping some. The repertoire holds around 95,000 clones, with 92% as singletons. Sample: peripheral blood, taken after pregnancy. The receptors derive from a female donor in good health, enrolled as a control in a pregnancy study.

This chain joins TRBV4-2 and TRBJ1-1, with D possibly matching TRBD1 (5 bases). V was cut by 0 bases and J by 5 bases, with 13 bases left in between. There are 15 residues in the CDR3. Germline CDR1 reads LGHNA; CDR2 reads YNFKEQ. The CDR3 sequence is CASSQESGARTEAFF. The CDR3 nucleotides are TGTGCCAGCAGCCAAGAGAGCGGGGCGCGTACTGAAGCTTTCTTT.

The genes are TRBV27 and TRBJ1-4; D may be TRBD1 (5 bases). The CDR3 extends over 17 amino acids. V gave up 2 bases and J gave up 4 bases, with 17 bases separating them. Germline CDR1 and CDR2: MNHEY and SMNVEV (reference sequence). DNA of the CDR3: TGTGCCAGCAGTTTAGAGCATCCAGGGAGGCATAATGAAAAACTGTTTTTT. Amino acids: CASSLEHPGRHNEKLFF.

The chain couples TRBV28 to TRBJ2-1; 7 nucleotides match TRBD2. Trimming at V came to 1 base and at J to 7 bases, leaving 10 bases not matched to a gene. Germline values: CDR1 MDHEN, CDR2 SYDVKM. The CDR3 is made up of 16 amino acids. The CDR3 is CASSLYSGGSSNEQFF. The CDR3 DNA follows: TGTGCCAGCAGTTTATATAGCGGCGGGAGTTCGAATGAGCAGTTCTTC. Complete variable domain (other parts from reference TRBV28 and TRBJ2-1): DVKVTQSSRYLVKRTGEKVFLECVQDMDHENMFWYRQDPGLGLRLIYFSYDVKMKEKGDIPEGYSVSREKKERFSLILESASTNQTSMYLCASSLYSGGSSNEQFFGPGTRLTVL.

The rearrangement links TRBV7-9 to TRBJ1-2, with 10 bases that match TRBD1. The CDR3 is 15 residues long. CDR1 and CDR2 from the germline V gene are SEHNR and FQNEAQ (reference sequence). V gave up 4 bases and J gave up 3 bases; unmatched junction bases: 5. CDR3 in DNA: TGTGCCAGCAGCTGGACAGGGGGATCGTACTATGGCTACACCTTC. Translating it yields CASSWTGGSYYGYTF.

This clone occurred once. V usage is TRBV6-5 and J usage is TRBJ2-2; possible D gene TRBD2, 5 bases. The CDR3 is 16 residues long. The V gene lost 0 bases and the J gene lost 6 bases, with 14 bases spanning the gap. Per germline, CDR1 MNHEY and CDR2 SVGAGI. CDR3 protein: CASSYSLDRTSGELFF. DNA of the CDR3: TGTGCCAGCAGTTACTCACTAGACCGCACATCCGGGGAGCTGTTTTTT.

The V call is TRBV6-5, the J call TRBJ1-2; a possible D gene is TRBD1 (5 bases). This CDR3 contains 12 residues. V lost 11 bases, J lost 8 bases, and 18 bases lay in between. The germline CDR1 and CDR2 sequences are MNHEY and SVGAGI. The CDR3 DNA reads as TGTGCCTGCCAGGGAGGGGATGGCGGCTACACCTTC. It encodes CACQGGDGGYTF.

This chain uses TRBV2 with TRBJ1-4; a possible D gene is TRBD1 (6 bases). CDR3 size: 12 residues. Germline CDR1 and CDR2: SNHLY and FYNNEI. Deletions cut 6 bases from V and 8 bases from J, with 10 bases between. The CDR3 DNA sequence: TGTGCCAGCAGGAGGGGGGGGGAAAAACTGTTTTTT. It is translated as CASRRGGEKLFF.

This rearrangement joins TRBV5-1 to TRBJ1-2, with TRBD1 as a possible D gene (5 bases). This CDR3 has 14 amino acids. The germline V gene encodes CDR1 SGHRS and CDR2 YFSETQ. The ends were cut back, 4 bases at V and 4 bases at J, with 14 bases in the middle. The CDR3 region is CASSGAEPSYGYTF. CDR3 coding DNA: TGCGCCAGCAGCGGGGCAGAGCCTAGCTATGGCTACACCTTC.

The rearrangement uses TRBV10-2 and TRBJ1-1; D unresolved. CDR3 length: 11 amino acids. Germline CDR1 reads WSHSY; CDR2 reads SAAADI. Deletions cut 5 bases from V and 7 bases from J, with 8 bases between. CDR3 protein: CASSPGIEAFF. CDR3 DNA: TGCGCCAGCAGTCCGGGAATTGAAGCTTTCTTT.

This clone was seen once. This chain connects TRBV7-2 to TRBJ2-7, with D possibly TRBD1 on 5 matching bases. Trimming left V 5 bases short and J 4 bases short, with 12 bases between. Per the germline V gene, CDR1 is SGHTA and CDR2 is FQGNSA. CDR3 length equals 13 residues. The CDR3 here is CASSRRQLYEQYF. DNA of the CDR3: TGTGCCAGCAGCCGTCGACAGTTATACGAGCAGTACTTC.

V gene TRBV11-2 combines with J gene TRBJ2-2, with 12 bases matching TRBD2. There are 18 residues in the CDR3. CDR1 is SGHAT and CDR2 is FQNNGV in the germline V gene. V gave up 3 bases and J gave up 1 base; unmatched junction bases: 6. DNA of the CDR3: TGTGCCAGCAGCTTTACCCTGGGACTAGCGGGGAACACCGGGGAGCTGTTTTTT. Its protein product is CASSFTLGLAGNTGELFF.

This chain uses TRBV6-1 with TRBJ2-7, with 9 bases fitting TRBD2. Germline CDR1 MNHNS, CDR2 SASEGT. V shed 4 bases, J shed 0 bases, and the junction held 13 bases outside the gene matches. The CDR3 sequence is 18 residues long. The CDR3, as DNA: TGTGCCAGCAGTGGGGGGTCGCTTCTAGCGGGGAGCTCCTACGAGCAGTACTTC. Translation gives CASSGGSLLAGSSYEQYF.

The rearrangement links TRBV5-4 to TRBJ2-3, with TRBD1 matching 10 bases. Germline CDR1 SGHNT, CDR2 YYREEE (reference sequence). The ends lost 4 bases at V and 4 bases at J; junction bases unmatched: 6. The CDR3 has 15 residues. The CDR3 DNA reads as TGTGCCAGCAGCGCGACAGGGGGCGCGGCAGATACGCAGTATTTT. Translation gives CASSATGGAADTQYF.

The chain is built from TRBV5-4 and TRBJ1-3; unclear D gene. Germline assignment: CDR1 SGHNT and CDR2 YYREEE (reference sequence). V lost 0 bases to trimming and J lost 0 bases, with 4 bases between them. CDR3 length: 14 amino acids. Here the CDR3 DNA reads TGTGCCAGCAGCTTGGACAGCTCTGGAAACACCATATATTTT. Translation: CASSLDSSGNTIYF.

V usage is TRBV6-4 and J usage is TRBJ2-1, with 8 bases that match TRBD2. The germline gives CDR1 MRHNA, CDR2 SNTAGT. Trimming removed 3 bases from V and 7 bases from J; junction bases left unmatched: 8. The length of the CDR3 is 15 residues. The DNA of the CDR3 is TGTGCCAGCAGTGAAGACGGGGGGGCCCGGAATGAGCAGTTCTTC. It is translated as CASSEDGGARNEQFF.

This chain joins TRBV6-1 and TRBJ1-5; 7 bases fit TRBD1. CDR3 length: 14 residues. The J segment lost 5 bases and the V segment lost 10 bases, leaving 11 bases of the junction unmatched. Germline V gives CDR1 MNHNS, CDR2 SASEGT. The CDR3 is CATASGQADQPQHF. The CDR3 coding sequence is TGTGCCACAGCATCAGGACAGGCTGATCAGCCCCAGCATTTT.

The V gene is TRBV18, the J gene TRBJ1-2, with 8 bases matching TRBD1. There are 13 residues in the CDR3. Trimming cost V 3 bases and J 5 bases; bases outside gene matches: 2. The germline CDR1 and CDR2 sequences are KGHSH and LQKENI. The CDR3 sequence is CASSPDREYGYTF. DNA of the CDR3: TGTGCCAGCTCACCGGACAGGGAGTATGGCTACACCTTC.

V and J are TRBV10-3 and TRBJ2-2; 7 nucleotides agree with TRBD2. The CDR3 length is 13 residues. Losses at the gene ends were 9 bases for V and 3 bases for J; bases not matched to a gene: 4. From germline, CDR1 is ENHRY and CDR2 SYGVKD. The CDR3 region is CAMRGTDTGELFF. The CDR3, as DNA: TGTGCCATGCGGGGGACGGACACCGGGGAGCTGTTTTTT.

In its sample, this clone was seen a few times. The chain links TRBV28 to TRBJ1-2; no reliable D call. V lost 6 bases, J lost 7 bases, and 18 bases lay in between. The CDR3 is 14 amino acids. Germline V gene lookup returns CDR1 MDHEN and CDR2 SYDVKM. CDR3 sequence reads: CASRVAGREGGYTF. The CDR3 coding sequence is TGTGCCAGCAGGGTAGCCGGGCGGGAGGGTGGCTACACCTTC.

This clone turned up a few times. J is TRBJ1-1 and V is TRBV29-1; maybe TRBD1 (5 bases). The germline gives CDR1 SQVTM, CDR2 ANQGSEA. This CDR3 is built from 12 residues. Trimming took 7 bases from V and 0 from J, leaving 9 bases between them. The DNA of the CDR3 is TGCAGCGGGAGGGACCTGAACACTGAAGCTTTCTTT. Protein sequence: CSGRDLNTEAFF.

This clone was picked up one time. CDR3 nucleotide sequence: TGTGCCAGCGGGTCCTCGGGACTAGCGAATATCAATGAGCAGTTCTTC. Residues: CASGSSGLANINEQFF. The chain recombines TRBV2 with TRBJ2-1; TRBD2 aligns across 10 bases. After removal of 8 bases from V and 6 bases from J, the junction contained 13 bases not matched to a gene. The CDR3 loop spans 16 amino acids. Germline loops: CDR1 SNHLY, CDR2 FYNNEI.

This chain joins TRBV27 and TRBJ2-7; D is possibly TRBD1 (5 bases). Trimming took 2 bases from V and 5 from J, leaving 13 bases between them. CDR1 is MNHEY and CDR2 is SMNVEV in the germline V gene (reference sequence). The CDR3 extends over 14 amino acids. Here the CDR3 reads CASSLDGQGNEQYF. In DNA, the CDR3 is TGTGCCAGCAGTTTAGATGGGCAGGGTAACGAGCAGTACTTC.

This chain connects TRBV11-2 to TRBJ2-1, with 9 bases fitting TRBD1. J was trimmed by 7 bases and V by 2 bases; bases with no gene match: 6. This CDR3 contains 15 residues. The germline V gene has CDR1 SGHAT and CDR2 FQNNGV. CDR3 region: CASSLSGQGTNEQFF. CDR3 nucleotide sequence: TGTGCCAGCAGCTTATCGGGACAGGGTACGAATGAGCAGTTCTTC.

This chain links TRBV7-6 with TRBJ2-7, with D perhaps matching TRBD1 (6 bases). CDR1 SGHVS and CDR2 FNYEAQ come from the germline V gene. Trimming left V 8 bases short and J 3 bases short, with 11 bases between. The CDR3 runs to 12 residues. DNA of the CDR3: TGTGCCAGCGGACCACAGGGCTACGAGCAGTACTTC. It yields the protein CASGPQGYEQYF.